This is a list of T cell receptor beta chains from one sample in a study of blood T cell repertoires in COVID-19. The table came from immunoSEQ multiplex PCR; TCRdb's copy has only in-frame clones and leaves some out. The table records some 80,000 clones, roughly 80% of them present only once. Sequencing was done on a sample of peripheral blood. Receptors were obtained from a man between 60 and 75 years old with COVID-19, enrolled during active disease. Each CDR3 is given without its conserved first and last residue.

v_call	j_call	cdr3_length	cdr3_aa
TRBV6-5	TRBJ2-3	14	ASSYEGAGRTDTQY
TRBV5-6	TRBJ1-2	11	ASSLGANYGYT
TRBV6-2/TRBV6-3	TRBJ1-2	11	ASSSDSRGGYT
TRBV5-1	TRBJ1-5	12	ASSPGGGEQPQH
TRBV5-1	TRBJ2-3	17	ASSLVLGRTLGSTDTQY
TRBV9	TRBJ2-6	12	ASSVGIGANVLT
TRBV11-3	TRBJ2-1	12	ASLISGRDNEQF
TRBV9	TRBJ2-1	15	ASSEMGLAAYYNEQF
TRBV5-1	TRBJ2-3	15	ASSLNIAGGQEDTQY
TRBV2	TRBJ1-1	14	ASSGKSGTRNTEAF
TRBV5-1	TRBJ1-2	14	ASSPTGGQGMSGYT
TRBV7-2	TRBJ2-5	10	ASSLPGETQY
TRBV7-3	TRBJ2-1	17	ASSSPGRRAESSYNEQF
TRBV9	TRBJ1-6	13	ASSVTTLDNSPLH
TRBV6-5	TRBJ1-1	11	ASSTTRYTEAF
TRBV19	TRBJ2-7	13	ASSILAGLSYEQY
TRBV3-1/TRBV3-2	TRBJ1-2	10	ASKTGNYGYT